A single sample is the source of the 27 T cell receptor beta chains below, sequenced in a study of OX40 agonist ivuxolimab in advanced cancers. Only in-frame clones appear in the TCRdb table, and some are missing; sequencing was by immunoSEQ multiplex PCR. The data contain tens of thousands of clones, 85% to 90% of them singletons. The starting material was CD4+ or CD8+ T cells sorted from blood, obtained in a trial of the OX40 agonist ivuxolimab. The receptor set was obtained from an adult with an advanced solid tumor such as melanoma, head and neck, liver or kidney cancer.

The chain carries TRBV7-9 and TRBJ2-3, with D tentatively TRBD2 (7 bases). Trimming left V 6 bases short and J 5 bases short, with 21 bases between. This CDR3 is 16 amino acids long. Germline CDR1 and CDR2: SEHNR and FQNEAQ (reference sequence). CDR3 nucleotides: TGTGCCAGCAGGTCTTCAAAGGGGGGGGCGGGAGATACGCAGTATTTT. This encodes CASRSSKGGAGDTQYF.

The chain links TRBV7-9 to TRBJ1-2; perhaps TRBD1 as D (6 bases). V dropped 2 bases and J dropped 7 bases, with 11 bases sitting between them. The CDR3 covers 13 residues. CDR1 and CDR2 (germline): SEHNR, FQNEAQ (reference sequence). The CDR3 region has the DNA TGTGCCAGCAGCTTAAGACAGGTCTTTGGCTACACCTTC. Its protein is CASSLRQVFGYTF.

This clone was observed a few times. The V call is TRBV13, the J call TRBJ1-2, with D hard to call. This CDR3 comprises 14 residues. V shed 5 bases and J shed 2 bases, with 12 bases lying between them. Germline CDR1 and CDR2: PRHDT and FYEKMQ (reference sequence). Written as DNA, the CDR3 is TGTGCCAGCAGCATAATGACTGACAACTATGGCTACACCTTC. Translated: CASSIMTDNYGYTF.

CDR3 bases: TGCAGCGTTGAAGATGACAGGGGGGGATTGGAAAAACTGTTTTTT. Protein sequence: CSVEDDRGGLEKLFF. The chain employs TRBV29-1 and TRBJ1-4, with 9 bases fitting TRBD1. From germline, CDR1 is SQVTM and CDR2 ANQGSEA. The CDR3 length is 15 residues. V trimming: 0 bases; J trimming: 8 bases; junction bases outside the gene matches: 7.

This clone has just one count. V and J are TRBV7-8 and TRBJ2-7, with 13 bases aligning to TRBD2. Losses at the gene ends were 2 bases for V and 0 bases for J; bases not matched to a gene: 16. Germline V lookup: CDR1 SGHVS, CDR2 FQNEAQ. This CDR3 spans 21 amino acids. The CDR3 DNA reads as TGTGCCAGCAGCTTAAGACTGGAGACTAGCGGGGGGCTTAGAAGCTCCTACGAGCAGTACTTC. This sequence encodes CASSLRLETSGGLRSSYEQYF. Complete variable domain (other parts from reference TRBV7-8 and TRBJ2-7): GAGVSQSPRYKVAKRGQDVALRCDPISGHVSLFWYQQALGQGPEFLTYFQNEAQLDKSGLPSDRFFAERPEGSVSTLKIQRTQQEDSAVYLCASSLRLETSGGLRSSYEQYFGPGTRLTVT.

The CDR3 DNA reads TGCAGTGCCCTCCACGACTACGAGCAGTACTTC. Its protein product is CSALHDYEQYF. The chain uses TRBV20-1 and TRBJ2-7, with D hard to call. CDR1 is DFQATT and CDR2 is SNEGSKA in the germline V gene (reference sequence). CDR3 length equals 11 residues. Trimming removed 6 bases at V and 3 bases at J, with 9 bases between.

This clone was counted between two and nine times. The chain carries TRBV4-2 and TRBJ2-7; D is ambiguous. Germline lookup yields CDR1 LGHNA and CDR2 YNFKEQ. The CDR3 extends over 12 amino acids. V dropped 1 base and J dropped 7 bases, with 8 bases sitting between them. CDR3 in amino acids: CASSQGAGEQYF. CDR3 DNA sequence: TGTGCCAGCAGCCAAGGGGCTGGGGAGCAGTACTTC.

The CDR3 nucleotides are TGTGCCAGCAGCGTAGGTAGCGGGAGTGCCGGGGAGCTGTTTTTT. Residues: CASSVGSGSAGELFF. The V call is TRBV9, the J call TRBJ2-2, with 9 positions matching TRBD2. With 0 bases clipped from V and 6 bases from J, the junction kept 3 bases outside the gene matches. This CDR3 has 15 amino acids. CDR1 is SGDLS and CDR2 is YYNGEE in the germline V gene.

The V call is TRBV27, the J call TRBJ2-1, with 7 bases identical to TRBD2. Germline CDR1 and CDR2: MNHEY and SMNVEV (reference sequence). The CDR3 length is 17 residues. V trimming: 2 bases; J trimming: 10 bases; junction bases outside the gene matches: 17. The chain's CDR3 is CASSLVSTGLGKREQFF. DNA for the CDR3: TGTGCCAGCAGTTTAGTCTCTACTGGACTAGGGAAACGCGAGCAGTTCTTC.

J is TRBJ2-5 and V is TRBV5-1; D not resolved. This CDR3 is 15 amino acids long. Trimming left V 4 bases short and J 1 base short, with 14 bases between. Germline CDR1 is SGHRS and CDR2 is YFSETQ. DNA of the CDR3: TGCGCCAGCAGCAGTGGCGGCGCCCTCCAAGAGACCCAGTACTTC. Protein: CASSSGGALQETQYF.

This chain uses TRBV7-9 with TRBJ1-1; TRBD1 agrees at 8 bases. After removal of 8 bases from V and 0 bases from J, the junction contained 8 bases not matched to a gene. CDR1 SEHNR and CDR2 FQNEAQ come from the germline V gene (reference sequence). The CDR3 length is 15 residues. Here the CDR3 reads CASLGQGLMNTEAFF. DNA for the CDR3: TGTGCCAGCCTCGGACAGGGTCTAATGAACACTGAAGCTTTCTTT.

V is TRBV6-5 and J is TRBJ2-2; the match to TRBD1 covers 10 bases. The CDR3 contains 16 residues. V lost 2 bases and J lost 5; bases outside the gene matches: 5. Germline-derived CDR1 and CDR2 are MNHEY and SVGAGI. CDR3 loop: CASSYQDRGGTGELFF. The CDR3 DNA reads TGTGCCAGCAGTTACCAGGACAGGGGGGGAACCGGGGAGCTGTTTTTT.

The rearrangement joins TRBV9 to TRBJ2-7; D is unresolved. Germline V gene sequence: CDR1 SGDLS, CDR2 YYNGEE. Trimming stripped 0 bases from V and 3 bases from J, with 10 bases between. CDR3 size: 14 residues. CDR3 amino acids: CASSVGGVNYEQYF. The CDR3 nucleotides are TGTGCCAGCAGCGTAGGAGGAGTGAACTACGAGCAGTACTTC.

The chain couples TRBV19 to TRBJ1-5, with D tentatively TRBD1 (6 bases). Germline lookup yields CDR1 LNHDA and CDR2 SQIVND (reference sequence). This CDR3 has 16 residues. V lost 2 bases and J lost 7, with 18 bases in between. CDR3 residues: CASSIIYGTPQQPQHF. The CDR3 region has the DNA TGTGCCAGTAGTATAATATACGGGACACCCCAACAGCCCCAGCATTTT.

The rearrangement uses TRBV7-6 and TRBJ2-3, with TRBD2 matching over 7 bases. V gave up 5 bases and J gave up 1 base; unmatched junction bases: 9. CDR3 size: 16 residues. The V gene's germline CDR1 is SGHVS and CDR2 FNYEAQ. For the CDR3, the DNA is TGTGCCAGCAGCCTGCTAGCGGAGGTTCGCACAGATACGCAGTATTTT. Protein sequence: CASSLLAEVRTDTQYF.

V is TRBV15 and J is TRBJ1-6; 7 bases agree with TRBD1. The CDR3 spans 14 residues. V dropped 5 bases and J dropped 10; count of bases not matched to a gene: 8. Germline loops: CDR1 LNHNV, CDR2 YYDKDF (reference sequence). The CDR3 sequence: CATSEGATGSPLHF. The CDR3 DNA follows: TGTGCCACCAGCGAGGGGGCAACGGGATCACCCCTCCACTTT.

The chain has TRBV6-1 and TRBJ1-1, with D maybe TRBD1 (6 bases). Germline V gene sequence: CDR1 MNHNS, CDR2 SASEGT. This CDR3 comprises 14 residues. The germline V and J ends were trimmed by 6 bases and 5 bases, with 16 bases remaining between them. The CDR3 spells CASRAAGAGTEAFF. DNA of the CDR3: TGTGCCAGCAGGGCCGCAGGGGCTGGGACTGAAGCTTTCTTT.

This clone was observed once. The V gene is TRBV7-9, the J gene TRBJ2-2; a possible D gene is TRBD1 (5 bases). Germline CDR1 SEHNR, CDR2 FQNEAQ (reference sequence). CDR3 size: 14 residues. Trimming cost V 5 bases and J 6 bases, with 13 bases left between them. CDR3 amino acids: CASSPPLGAGELFF. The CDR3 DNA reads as TGTGCCAGCAGCCCTCCCTTAGGGGCCGGGGAGCTGTTTTTT.

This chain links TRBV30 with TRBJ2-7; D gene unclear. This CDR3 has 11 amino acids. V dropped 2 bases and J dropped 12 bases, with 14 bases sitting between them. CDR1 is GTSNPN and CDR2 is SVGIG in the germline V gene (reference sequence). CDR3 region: CAWSRNSLVYF. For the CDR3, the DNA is TGTGCCTGGAGTAGGAACAGCCTAGTGTACTTC.

For the CDR3, the DNA is TGCGCCAGCAGCCAATTTTCTACAGGGCTAAACTATGGCTACACCTTC. Translated: CASSQFSTGLNYGYTF. The rearrangement links TRBV4-3 to TRBJ1-2; D is perhaps TRBD1 (6 bases). The germline V gene encodes CDR1 LGHNA and CDR2 YSLEER. V was pared by 2 bases and J by 2 bases, with 15 bases between. This CDR3 has 16 amino acids.

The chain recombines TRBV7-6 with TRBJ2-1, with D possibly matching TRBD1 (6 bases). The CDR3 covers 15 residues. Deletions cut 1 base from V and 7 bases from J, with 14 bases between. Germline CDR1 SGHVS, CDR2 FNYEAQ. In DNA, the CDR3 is TGTGCCAGCAGCTTAGGGACAGAGGGAAATAATGAGCAGTTCTTC. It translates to CASSLGTEGNNEQFF. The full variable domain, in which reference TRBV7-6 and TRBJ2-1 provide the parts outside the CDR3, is GAGVSQSPRYKVTKRGQDVALRCDPISGHVSLYWYRQALGQGPEFLTYFNYEAQQDKSGLPNDRFSAERPEGSISTLTIQRTEQRDSAMYRCASSLGTEGNNEQFFGPGTRLTVL.

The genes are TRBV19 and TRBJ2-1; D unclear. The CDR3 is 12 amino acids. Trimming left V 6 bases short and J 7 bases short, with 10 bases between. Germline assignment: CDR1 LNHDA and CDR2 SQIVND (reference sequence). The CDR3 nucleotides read TGTGCCAGTAGCTTCCCCCGGAATGAGCAGTTCTTC. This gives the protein CASSFPRNEQFF.

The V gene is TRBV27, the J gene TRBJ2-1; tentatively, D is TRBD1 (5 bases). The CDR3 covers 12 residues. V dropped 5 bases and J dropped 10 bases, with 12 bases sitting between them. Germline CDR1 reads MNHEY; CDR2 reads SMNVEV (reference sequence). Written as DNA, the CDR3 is TGTGCCAGCAGTCCCACGCAGGGCGAGCAGTTCTTC. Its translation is CASSPTQGEQFF.

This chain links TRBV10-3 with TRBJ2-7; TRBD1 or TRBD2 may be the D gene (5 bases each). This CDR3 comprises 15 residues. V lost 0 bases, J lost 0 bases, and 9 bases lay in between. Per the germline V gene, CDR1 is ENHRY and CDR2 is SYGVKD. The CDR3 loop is CAISESVGGSYEQYF. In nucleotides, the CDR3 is TGTGCCATCAGTGAGTCAGTTGGGGGCTCCTACGAGCAGTACTTC.

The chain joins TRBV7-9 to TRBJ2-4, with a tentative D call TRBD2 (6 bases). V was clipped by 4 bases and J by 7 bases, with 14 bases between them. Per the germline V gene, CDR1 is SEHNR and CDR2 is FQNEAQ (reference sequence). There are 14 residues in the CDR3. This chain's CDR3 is CASSSPWGLNIQYF. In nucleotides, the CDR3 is TGTGCCAGCAGCTCCCCTTGGGGACTGAACATTCAGTACTTC.

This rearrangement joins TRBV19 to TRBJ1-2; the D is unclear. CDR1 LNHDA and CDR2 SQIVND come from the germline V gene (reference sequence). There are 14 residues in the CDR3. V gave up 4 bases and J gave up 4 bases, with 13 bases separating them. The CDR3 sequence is CASSTPSGSYGYTF. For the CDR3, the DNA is TGTGCCAGTAGTACCCCATCGGGATCCTATGGCTACACCTTC.

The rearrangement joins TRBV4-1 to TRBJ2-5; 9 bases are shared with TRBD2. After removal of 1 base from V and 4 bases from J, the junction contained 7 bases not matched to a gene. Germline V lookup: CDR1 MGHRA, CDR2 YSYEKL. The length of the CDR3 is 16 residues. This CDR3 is CASSQGVTSGRETQYF. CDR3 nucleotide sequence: TGCGCCAGCAGCCAAGGTGTAACTAGCGGGCGAGAGACCCAGTACTTC.